This TCR beta chain was identified during a study of blood T cell repertoires in COVID-19. Study information: Sample material is recorded as cDNA or gDNA derived from T cells, B-cell-depleted T cells, or PBMCs.

TCRdb's copy holds only in-frame clones and misses some; the assay was immunoSEQ multiplex PCR. This table has about 220,000 clones, 80% appearing once. Ten or more counts support this clone. Sequencing was performed on peripheral blood. The sequence came from a human donor in a cohort sampled during active COVID-19.

CDR3 bases: TGTGCCAGCAGTTTAAGCCAGGCAAACACCATATATTTT. As protein: CASSLSQANTIYF. V usage is TRBV12-3 or TRBV12-4 and J usage is TRBJ1-3; D gene ambiguous. This CDR3 has 13 residues. Trimming shortened V by 2 bases and J by 6 bases, and 8 bases separated the two germline ends.